This entry concerns a single T cell receptor beta chain. Germline CDR1 SGHKS, CDR2 YYEKEE (reference sequence). V lost 5 bases to trimming and J lost 8 bases, with 11 bases between them. This CDR3 spans 12 amino acids. Using immunoSEQ multiplex PCR, the repertoire was profiled, and TCRdb retains in-frame clones only, with some absent. The table shows 55,000 to 80,000 clones, with around 97% occurring only once. These data are taken from a study of technical replicates of blood from a handful of donors. V usage is TRBV5-5 and J usage is TRBJ2-1; D possibly corresponds to TRBD2 (5 bases). Sequenced material: T cells isolated from PBMCs. The receptor was derived from a human donor in good health. Written as DNA, the CDR3 is TGTGCCAGCAGGGGAGTTGGGTATGAGCAGTTCTTC. Translated: CASRGVGYEQFF.